A selection of T cell receptor beta chains follows, all from one sample in a study of cytotoxic CD8 clonotypes in ibrutinib-treated CLL. Produced via immunoSEQ multiplex PCR; TCRdb's table is partial and in-frame only. This sample has some 47,000 clones; 57% occur once, and the top ten carry about 29%. The starting material was PBMCs, obtained after 24 months of ibrutinib treatment. Receptors were obtained from a human donor with chronic lymphocytic leukemia. Both conserved end residues are part of each CDR3. The order of the fields is clone size, V gene, J gene, D gene, CDR3 protein, CDR3 DNA. D genes are given only for firm matches. Size is omitted from some rows. Given values are once, few, many or a class for expanded clones.

clone size: NA; V gene: TRBV7-8; J gene: TRBJ1-2; D gene: NA; CDR3 protein: CASSLGTSYGYTF; CDR3 DNA: TGTGCCAGCAGCTTAGGGACATCCTATGGCTACACCTTC
clone size: NA; V gene: TRBV11-2; J gene: TRBJ2-5; D gene: NA; CDR3 protein: CASTPRAAGKQETQYF; CDR3 DNA: TGTGCCAGCACCCCCCGGGCTGCGGGGAAGCAAGAGACCCAGTACTTC
clone size: once; V gene: TRBV5-4; J gene: TRBJ1-2; D gene: NA; CDR3 protein: CASSDSTGGYGYTF; CDR3 DNA: TGTGCCAGCAGCGACTCGACTGGCGGCTATGGCTACACCTTC
clone size: many; V gene: TRBV7-6; J gene: TRBJ2-3; D gene: TRBD2; CDR3 protein: CASSLTPGGSTDTQYF; CDR3 DNA: TGTGCCAGCAGCTTAACTCCGGGGGGGAGCACAGATACGCAGTATTTT
clone size: NA; V gene: TRBV6-6; J gene: TRBJ2-3; D gene: NA; CDR3 protein: CASSYLGESSDTQYF; CDR3 DNA: TGTGCCAGCAGTTACCTTGGTGAGAGCTCAGATACGCAGTATTTT
clone size: NA; V gene: TRBV27; J gene: TRBJ1-6; D gene: NA; CDR3 protein: CASSTASGFAYSPLHF; CDR3 DNA: TGTGCCAGCAGTACAGCCTCCGGGTTCGCATATTCACCCCTCCACTTT
clone size: NA; V gene: TRBV2; J gene: TRBJ2-3; D gene: TRBD1; CDR3 protein: CASSRDRESTDTQYF; CDR3 DNA: TGTGCCAGCAGTCGGGACAGGGAGAGCACAGATACGCAGTATTTT
clone size: few; V gene: TRBV15; J gene: TRBJ1-5; D gene: TRBD1; CDR3 protein: CATSSGQPKGNQPQHF; CDR3 DNA: TGTGCCACCAGCTCGGGACAGCCCAAGGGCAATCAGCCCCAGCATTTT
clone size: many; V gene: TRBV5-1; J gene: TRBJ2-7; D gene: TRBD1; CDR3 protein: CASSTGQGNDEQYF; CDR3 DNA: TGCGCCAGCAGCACGGGACAGGGTAACGACGAGCAGTACTTC
clone size: NA; V gene: TRBV5-6; J gene: TRBJ2-7; D gene: TRBD1; CDR3 protein: CASAETGGANLEQYF; CDR3 DNA: TGTGCCAGCGCCGAGACAGGGGGCGCGAATCTCGAGCAGTACTTC
clone size: NA; V gene: TRBV10-2; J gene: TRBJ1-3; D gene: NA; CDR3 protein: CASSSRDGSGNTIYF; CDR3 DNA: TGCGCCAGCAGTTCCAGGGACGGCTCTGGAAACACCATATATTTT
clone size: NA; V gene: TRBV7-9; J gene: TRBJ2-6; D gene: TRBD2; CDR3 protein: CASSLRTGPGLAALDVLTF; CDR3 DNA: TGTGCCAGCAGCCTTCGGACAGGGCCCGGACTAGCGGCCCTCGACGTCCTGACTTTC
clone size: few; V gene: TRBV20-1; J gene: TRBJ1-2; D gene: NA; CDR3 protein: CRAGAIDTF; CDR3 DNA: TGCAGGGCGGGGGCGATTGACACCTTC
clone size: NA; V gene: TRBV2; J gene: TRBJ2-5; D gene: NA; CDR3 protein: CASTPGAAAETQYF; CDR3 DNA: TGTGCCAGCACCCCGGGGGCCGCGGCGGAGACCCAGTACTTC
clone size: NA; V gene: TRBV18; J gene: TRBJ2-3; D gene: NA; CDR3 protein: CASSPVVWGGAVDTQYF; CDR3 DNA: TGTGCCAGCTCACCAGTCGTGTGGGGGGGCGCGGTAGATACGCAGTATTTT
clone size: NA; V gene: TRBV19; J gene: TRBJ1-6; D gene: TRBD1; CDR3 protein: CASSSGTAYSPLHF; CDR3 DNA: TGTGCCAGTAGTTCCGGGACAGCCTATTCACCCCTCCACTTT
clone size: NA; V gene: TRBV6-1; J gene: TRBJ1-1; D gene: NA; CDR3 protein: CASSVWHTEAFF; CDR3 DNA: TGTGCCAGCAGTGTGTGGCACACTGAAGCTTTCTTT
clone size: NA; V gene: TRBV2; J gene: TRBJ1-2; D gene: TRBD1; CDR3 protein: CASRQQGAVGYTF; CDR3 DNA: TGTGCCAGCAGGCAACAGGGGGCGGTTGGCTACACCTTC
clone size: NA; V gene: TRBV7-8; J gene: TRBJ1-4; D gene: NA; CDR3 protein: CASSFQRLEKLFF; CDR3 DNA: TGTGCCAGCAGCTTCCAACGTTTGGAAAAACTGTTTTTT
clone size: NA; V gene: TRBV21-1; J gene: TRBJ1-1; D gene: NA; CDR3 protein: CASSKPGHQNTEAFF; CDR3 DNA: TGTGCCAGCAGCAAACCGGGACACCAGAACACTGAAGCTTTCTTT
clone size: NA; V gene: TRBV28; J gene: TRBJ2-7; D gene: NA; CDR3 protein: CASTPWGEAIDYEQYF; CDR3 DNA: TGTGCCAGCACCCCTTGGGGGGAAGCAATCGACTACGAGCAGTACTTC
clone size: few; V gene: TRBV27; J gene: TRBJ1-4; D gene: NA; CDR3 protein: CASSFQWGEKLFF; CDR3 DNA: TGTGCCAGCAGTTTCCAATGGGGTGAAAAACTGTTTTTT
clone size: NA; V gene: TRBV6-5; J gene: TRBJ1-1; D gene: NA; CDR3 protein: CASSYSTLATEAFF; CDR3 DNA: TGTGCCAGCAGTTACTCGACACTGGCCACTGAAGCTTTCTTT
clone size: many; V gene: TRBV7-8; J gene: TRBJ1-6; D gene: NA; CDR3 protein: CASRGGYNSPLHF; CDR3 DNA: TGTGCCAGCCGGGGGGGGTATAATTCACCCCTCCACTTT
clone size: once; V gene: TRBV5-1; J gene: TRBJ2-3; D gene: TRBD2; CDR3 protein: CDSRTSGTSTDTQYF; CDR3 DNA: TGCGACAGCAGGACTAGCGGGACTAGCACAGATACGCAGTATTTT
clone size: many; V gene: TRBV6-5; J gene: TRBJ1-2; D gene: TRBD1; CDR3 protein: CASRKQGRGGYTF; CDR3 DNA: TGTGCCAGCAGAAAACAGGGGAGAGGGGGCTACACCTTC
clone size: NA; V gene: TRBV11-3; J gene: TRBJ2-7; D gene: NA; CDR3 protein: CASSLNAVSYEQYF; CDR3 DNA: TGTGCCAGCAGCTTAAACGCGGTCTCCTACGAGCAGTACTTC
clone size: few; V gene: TRBV2; J gene: TRBJ2-2; D gene: NA; CDR3 protein: CASSVVSVANTGELFF; CDR3 DNA: TGTGCCAGCAGTGTCGTGTCGGTCGCGAACACCGGGGAGCTGTTTTTT
clone size: NA; V gene: TRBV27; J gene: TRBJ1-2; D gene: NA; CDR3 protein: CASSLAWGNYGYTF; CDR3 DNA: TGTGCCAGCAGTTTAGCCTGGGGAAACTATGGCTACACCTTC
clone size: NA; V gene: TRBV2; J gene: TRBJ1-2; D gene: NA; CDR3 protein: CASSHGKANYGYTF; CDR3 DNA: TGTGCCAGCAGTCACGGGAAAGCTAACTATGGCTACACCTTC
clone size: NA; V gene: TRBV10-3; J gene: TRBJ2-7; D gene: TRBD1; CDR3 protein: CAIGDRYEQYF; CDR3 DNA: TGTGCCATCGGGGACAGATACGAGCAGTACTTC
clone size: NA; V gene: TRBV7-9; J gene: TRBJ2-3; D gene: TRBD2; CDR3 protein: CASSYAGGDTQYF; CDR3 DNA: TGTGCCAGCAGCTACGCGGGGGGCGATACGCAGTATTTT
clone size: NA; V gene: TRBV5-4; J gene: TRBJ2-3; D gene: TRBD2; CDR3 protein: CASSSGTSGARSTDTQYF; CDR3 DNA: TGTGCCAGCAGCTCCGGGACTAGCGGGGCACGCAGCACAGATACGCAGTATTTT
clone size: NA; V gene: TRBV28; J gene: TRBJ1-5; D gene: NA; CDR3 protein: CASSLGAGGNQPQHF; CDR3 DNA: TGTGCCAGCAGTTTGGGTGCGGGGGGCAATCAGCCCCAGCATTTT
clone size: NA; V gene: TRBV7-9; J gene: TRBJ2-1; D gene: TRBD2; CDR3 protein: CASSYLLPTSGVVNEQFF; CDR3 DNA: TGTGCCAGCAGCTACCTCCTCCCCACTAGCGGGGTTGTCAATGAGCAGTTCTTC
clone size: many; V gene: TRBV15; J gene: TRBJ2-7; D gene: NA; CDR3 protein: CATRSSGPLNEQYF; CDR3 DNA: TGTGCCACCAGGTCGTCCGGGCCCCTGAACGAGCAGTACTTC
clone size: few; V gene: TRBV4-1; J gene: TRBJ2-5; D gene: TRBD2; CDR3 protein: CASSSPGLAGGPDRETQYF; CDR3 DNA: TGCGCCAGCAGCTCCCCGGGACTAGCGGGGGGGCCTGATCGAGAGACCCAGTACTTC
clone size: NA; V gene: TRBV6-5; J gene: TRBJ2-7; D gene: NA; CDR3 protein: CASSYVGEQYF; CDR3 DNA: TGTGCCAGCAGTTACGTAGGAGAGCAGTACTTC
clone size: NA; V gene: TRBV4-1; J gene: TRBJ1-2; D gene: NA; CDR3 protein: CASSQVLVSGYGYTF; CDR3 DNA: TGCGCCAGCAGCCAAGTTTTGGTCAGTGGGTATGGCTACACCTTC
clone size: few; V gene: TRBV5-6; J gene: TRBJ2-1; D gene: NA; CDR3 protein: CASSMGGRQQFF; CDR3 DNA: TGTGCCAGCAGCATGGGGGGGCGACAACAGTTCTTC
clone size: hyperexpanded; V gene: TRBV7-7; J gene: TRBJ2-1; D gene: TRBD2; CDR3 protein: CASSFGLDSYNEQFF; CDR3 DNA: TGTGCCAGCAGCTTTGGACTAGACTCCTACAATGAGCAGTTCTTC
clone size: NA; V gene: TRBV5-1; J gene: TRBJ2-3; D gene: TRBD2; CDR3 protein: CASSSGLGLAGGPLTDTQYF; CDR3 DNA: TGCGCCAGCAGCTCCGGGTTGGGACTAGCGGGGGGGCCATTAACAGATACGCAGTATTTT
clone size: NA; V gene: TRBV28; J gene: TRBJ2-1; D gene: TRBD2; CDR3 protein: CASSWTSGGLNNEQFF; CDR3 DNA: TGTGCCAGCAGTTGGACTAGCGGGGGGTTAAACAATGAGCAGTTCTTC
clone size: NA; V gene: TRBV25-1; J gene: TRBJ2-7; D gene: NA; CDR3 protein: CASSADPPGEQYF; CDR3 DNA: TGTGCCAGCAGTGCTGATCCCCCCGGGGAGCAGTACTTC
clone size: NA; V gene: TRBV6-1; J gene: TRBJ1-3; D gene: NA; CDR3 protein: CASRESTGRNTIYF; CDR3 DNA: TGTGCCAGCAGGGAATCGACAGGACGCAACACCATATATTTT
clone size: NA; V gene: TRBV5-1; J gene: TRBJ2-1; D gene: NA; CDR3 protein: CASTPGSSSYNEQFF; CDR3 DNA: TGCGCCAGCACCCCGGGCAGCAGCTCCTACAATGAGCAGTTCTTC
clone size: NA; V gene: TRBV11-2; J gene: TRBJ2-3; D gene: NA; CDR3 protein: CASSLTLAPTQYF; CDR3 DNA: TGTGCCAGCAGCCTCACTCTCGCTCCTACGCAGTATTTT
clone size: many; V gene: TRBV7-9; J gene: TRBJ2-7; D gene: NA; CDR3 protein: CASGDGSYEQYF; CDR3 DNA: TGTGCCTCCGGGGACGGCTCCTACGAGCAGTACTTC
clone size: NA; V gene: TRBV5-1; J gene: TRBJ2-7; D gene: TRBD1; CDR3 protein: CASSLAGTGYHEQYF; CDR3 DNA: TGCGCCAGCAGCTTGGCGGGGACAGGGTACCACGAGCAGTACTTC
clone size: NA; V gene: TRBV10-3; J gene: TRBJ2-1; D gene: NA; CDR3 protein: CAISEGGVNEQFF; CDR3 DNA: TGTGCCATCAGTGAGGGCGGTGTCAATGAGCAGTTCTTC
clone size: NA; V gene: TRBV5-1; J gene: TRBJ2-1; D gene: TRBD2; CDR3 protein: CASSLSSGGPYNEQFF; CDR3 DNA: TGCGCCAGCAGTTTATCTAGCGGGGGGCCCTACAATGAGCAGTTCTTC
clone size: few; V gene: TRBV2; J gene: TRBJ1-6; D gene: TRBD1; CDR3 protein: CASRDRGSPLHF; CDR3 DNA: TGTGCCAGCAGGGACAGGGGATCACCCCTCCACTTT